This TCR beta chain is from a study of Tregs in tolerant kidney transplant recipients. Study-level findings and limits: Expanding Tregs on activated donor B cells appeared to best identify donor-specific TCRbeta clones. Findings come from small patient numbers and require larger validation. In tolerant patients, donor-specific Tregs outgrew total Tregs, suggesting antigen-driven expansion. Nucleotide sequences could not be compared across some patients' samples due to primer changes.

Recipient PBMCs carried a CFSE label and met irradiated graft donor PBMCs for 6 days before FACS sorting. Generated by immunoSEQ multiplex PCR, the TCRdb table keeps only in-frame clones and is missing some. This repertoire includes more than 2,000 clones. This clone is identified as medium-sized (0.01 to 0.1%) from frequency. The antigen is undetermined. The missing CDR3 end, 3 residues past where the read stops, is filled in from the germline J gene. Deletions cut 5 bases from V and 3 bases from J, with 20 bases between. The CDR3 contains 17 residues. Sequenced here: CD4+ T cells from blood cultured with allogeneic cells, sampled before the transplant. This TCR was sampled from a human patient who received a combined kidney and bone marrow transplant. J is TRBJ2-1 and V is TRBV12-3 or TRBV12-4; possibly TRBD1 for D (6 bases). The CDR3 here is CASSARQDSHRYNEQFF. CDR3 bases read: TGTGCCAGCAGTGCTCGCCAGGACAGCCACCGCTACAATGAG.